This is a list of T cell receptor beta chains from one sample in a study of T cell responses to AZD1222 COVID-19 vaccine. TCRdb keeps only in-frame clones here, not all; method: immunoSEQ multiplex PCR. Here the sample spans roughly 120,000 clones, approximately 90% being singletons. This sample comprised peripheral blood, obtained 28 days after the second AZD1222 dose. The receptors shown here come from an adult who received the AZD1222 COVID-19 vaccine. CDR3s include the opening cysteine and the closing phenylalanine or tryptophan. The D gene is left open where the match is weak.

j_call: TRBJ1-1
v_call: TRBV6-2/TRBV6-3
d_call: TRBD1
cdr3_aa: CASSYGQGISREAFF

j_call: TRBJ2-2
v_call: TRBV10-3
d_call: TRBD1
cdr3_aa: CATGQGEGGELFF

j_call: TRBJ1-4
v_call: TRBV7-6
d_call: .
cdr3_aa: CASSLALGQVQEKLFF

j_call: TRBJ1-5
v_call: TRBV30
d_call: .
cdr3_aa: CAWSMGSQPQHF

j_call: TRBJ1-3
v_call: TRBV27
d_call: .
cdr3_aa: CASSSRRVSGNTIYF

j_call: TRBJ2-1
v_call: TRBV6-2/TRBV6-3
d_call: .
cdr3_aa: CASSYPPGRRLIDEQFF

j_call: TRBJ1-1
v_call: TRBV6-2/TRBV6-3
d_call: .
cdr3_aa: CASSYQGFIRVTEAFF

j_call: TRBJ1-4
v_call: TRBV9
d_call: TRBD1
cdr3_aa: CASSVLGGSGEKLFF

j_call: TRBJ2-5
v_call: TRBV14
d_call: .
cdr3_aa: CASSHTGGLAGGETQYF

j_call: TRBJ1-2
v_call: TRBV4-3
d_call: .
cdr3_aa: CASSQDTIRPAYGYTF

j_call: TRBJ1-5
v_call: TRBV6-1
d_call: .
cdr3_aa: CASSEFLGRTSNQPQHF

j_call: TRBJ2-3
v_call: TRBV7-2
d_call: .
cdr3_aa: CASSLDGTVITDTQYF

j_call: TRBJ2-5
v_call: TRBV25-1
d_call: .
cdr3_aa: CATTQETQYF

j_call: TRBJ2-7
v_call: TRBV28
d_call: TRBD2
cdr3_aa: CASSRTSGRNEQYF

j_call: TRBJ2-3
v_call: TRBV7-3
d_call: TRBD2
cdr3_aa: CASSLASGRTDTQYF

j_call: TRBJ1-2
v_call: TRBV28
d_call: .
cdr3_aa: CASRPPGYGYTF

j_call: TRBJ2-7
v_call: TRBV5-1
d_call: .
cdr3_aa: CASSLEGDFSYEQYF

j_call: TRBJ1-2
v_call: TRBV15
d_call: TRBD1
cdr3_aa: CATSRADRGLSGYTF

j_call: TRBJ2-7
v_call: TRBV19
d_call: .
cdr3_aa: CASSITGTPEYF

j_call: TRBJ2-3
v_call: TRBV7-2
d_call: .
cdr3_aa: CASITGRPGDTQYF

j_call: TRBJ2-1
v_call: TRBV7-3
d_call: TRBD2
cdr3_aa: CASSWEGTSAYNEQFF

j_call: TRBJ2-7
v_call: TRBV4-3
d_call: TRBD1
cdr3_aa: CASSQAGQGANEQYF

j_call: TRBJ1-5
v_call: TRBV28
d_call: .
cdr3_aa: CASSFARGNQPQHF

j_call: TRBJ1-2
v_call: TRBV12-3/TRBV12-4
d_call: .
cdr3_aa: CASSQTVNYGYTF

j_call: TRBJ2-3
v_call: TRBV9
d_call: .
cdr3_aa: CASSVWGVGDTQYF

j_call: TRBJ1-3
v_call: TRBV9
d_call: .
cdr3_aa: CASSVAGNTIYF

j_call: TRBJ2-7
v_call: TRBV5-4
d_call: .
cdr3_aa: CASREGGQMNEQYF

j_call: TRBJ2-2
v_call: TRBV7-2
d_call: TRBD2
cdr3_aa: CASSLTTSGRGDGELFF

j_call: TRBJ1-6
v_call: TRBV19
d_call: .
cdr3_aa: CASSPPGPNSPLHF

j_call: TRBJ1-6
v_call: TRBV11-2
d_call: .
cdr3_aa: CASSLDRDSYNSPLHF

j_call: TRBJ2-7
v_call: TRBV4-2
d_call: .
cdr3_aa: CASSQDPFFQGYEQYF

j_call: TRBJ2-3
v_call: TRBV7-2
d_call: .
cdr3_aa: CASSLEGFPDTQYF

j_call: TRBJ1-2
v_call: TRBV2
d_call: TRBD1
cdr3_aa: CASRAGQGNYGYTF

j_call: TRBJ2-3
v_call: TRBV11-1
d_call: TRBD2
cdr3_aa: CASSRLGSGGTDTQYF

j_call: TRBJ1-1
v_call: TRBV7-2
d_call: .
cdr3_aa: CASSLSTFDTEAFF

j_call: TRBJ1-5
v_call: TRBV12-3/TRBV12-4
d_call: TRBD1
cdr3_aa: CASKGADQPQHF

j_call: TRBJ1-2
v_call: TRBV4-3
d_call: .
cdr3_aa: CASSQDRGGLWTF

j_call: TRBJ2-7
v_call: TRBV25-1
d_call: .
cdr3_aa: CASSETGSSGEQYF

j_call: TRBJ1-5
v_call: TRBV4-3
d_call: .
cdr3_aa: CASSQEWGTRNQPQHF

j_call: TRBJ2-3
v_call: TRBV28
d_call: TRBD2
cdr3_aa: CASSDGLAGTDTQYF

j_call: TRBJ2-4
v_call: TRBV6-4
d_call: .
cdr3_aa: CASSEEGVGIQYF

j_call: TRBJ2-6
v_call: TRBV4-2
d_call: TRBD1
cdr3_aa: CASSQRTGGTGANVLTF

j_call: TRBJ2-5
v_call: TRBV11-3
d_call: .
cdr3_aa: CASSLGGMETQYF

j_call: TRBJ1-1
v_call: TRBV7-9
d_call: .
cdr3_aa: CASTPMMGNTEAFF

j_call: TRBJ2-2
v_call: TRBV20-1
d_call: .
cdr3_aa: CSASPGRAGELFF

j_call: TRBJ2-5
v_call: TRBV7-3
d_call: .
cdr3_aa: CASSLTGGQETQYF

j_call: TRBJ2-7
v_call: TRBV4-1
d_call: TRBD2
cdr3_aa: CASSHSGTSSYEQYF

j_call: TRBJ1-2
v_call: TRBV27
d_call: .
cdr3_aa: CASSDNYGYTF

j_call: TRBJ2-1
v_call: TRBV27
d_call: .
cdr3_aa: CASSRYNEQFF

j_call: TRBJ2-7
v_call: TRBV7-9
d_call: TRBD1
cdr3_aa: CASSLVLTGTGDEQYF